The 5 T cell receptor beta chains below come from one sample, sequenced in a study of T-cell memory formation after mild COVID-19. TCRdb analysed the 5' RACE reads with MiXCR anew, one entry per CDR3 protein. The sample yields approximately 230,000 distinct CDR3 sequences, less than 20% seen once. Sequencing was carried out using PBMCs or a T cell subset sorted from them (not recorded which). The receptors were gathered from a young man who had mild COVID-19 (a few samples of this study predate the infection). Cell type and time point are not known.

The chain employs TRBV7-2 and TRBJ2-3; perhaps TRBD1 as D (5 bases). The germline V gene encodes CDR1 SGHTA and CDR2 FQGNSA. V was cut by 3 bases and J by 0 bases, with 13 bases left in between. The CDR3 sequence is 16 residues long. CDR3 in amino acids: CASSLAGLTSTDTQYF. CDR3 DNA sequence: TGTGCCAGCAGCTTGGCAGGGTTAACTAGCACAGATACGCAGTATTTT.

This clonotype has just a few counts. The DNA of the CDR3 is TGTGCCAGCTCTCAGGGTCGCGGTGATACGCAGTATTTT. It codes for CASSQGRGDTQYF. The rearrangement uses TRBV18 and TRBJ2-3; TRBD1 is a possible D gene (5 bases). This CDR3 region has 13 residues. Germline V gives CDR1 KGHSH, CDR2 LQKENI. Between the trimmed V and J ends, which lost 6 bases and 6 bases, there was a span of 13 bases.

The chain is built from TRBV5-1 and TRBJ2-3, with D tentatively TRBD1 or TRBD2 (6 bases each). CDR3 length equals 17 residues. Germline CDR1 reads SGHRS; CDR2 reads YFSETQ. The germline V and J ends were trimmed by 4 bases and 0 bases, with 18 bases remaining between them. The CDR3 DNA is TGCGCCAGCAGCGCCCCGAGGGGGAGGACTAGCACAGATACGCAGTATTTT. It translates to CASSAPRGRTSTDTQYF.

This chain links TRBV19 with TRBJ1-5; no firm D call. V was shortened by 10 bases and J by 7 bases, with 11 bases between the two germline ends. CDR3 length: 11 residues. Germline V gives CDR1 LNHDA, CDR2 SQIVND (reference sequence). CDR3 nucleotide sequence: TGTGCCACCGGGAGGCGCCAGCCCCAGCATTTT. As protein: CATGRRQPQHF. Supplemented by reference TRBV19 and TRBJ1-5, the full variable domain reads DGGITQSPKYLFRKEGQNVTLSCEQNLNHDAMYWYRQDPGQGLRLIYYSQIVNDFQKGDIAEGYSVSREKKESFPLTVTSAQKNPTAFYLCATGRRQPQHFGDGTRLSIL.

The chain carries TRBV7-2 and TRBJ2-5, with 10 bases lining up with TRBD2. Germline loops: CDR1 SGHTA, CDR2 FQGNSA. The V gene end was trimmed by 0 bases and the J gene end by 5 bases; junction bases not matched to a gene: 9. The CDR3 loop spans 17 amino acids. This CDR3 reads CASSLAPASGGQETQYF. The CDR3, as DNA: TGTGCCAGCAGCTTAGCCCCCGCTAGCGGGGGTCAGGAGACCCAGTACTTC.